This entry features one T cell receptor beta chain sequence. Its antigen remains unidentified. Subsets obtained from CD4+ cells comprised CD45RA+ naive and CD45RA-negative memory cells. This entry comes from a study of shared clonotypes between healthy human individuals. Study in general: The donor group consisted of a couple of women and three men, aged 18 to 49.

Study-wide results and caveats: Shared clonotypes: about 4.6% naive CD4, around 3.5% naive CD8, about 2.4% memory CD4, about 0.41% memory CD8.

Here immunoSEQ multiplex PCR was the method, and the copy in TCRdb shows in-frame clones only, minus some. The table lists roughly 2.2 million clones, over 90% of them singletons. Germline CDR1 SGHTA, CDR2 FQGTGA. The CDR3 runs to 16 residues. The V gene end was trimmed by 6 bases and the J gene end by 0 bases; junction bases not matched to a gene: 6. This clonotype was obtained from a man aged 18 to 30 in good health. Some clones in this sample may be carry-over from other donors' samples. V and J are TRBV7-3 and TRBJ2-3, with 10 nucleotides matching TRBD2. Material for sequencing was naive CD4+ T cells from PBMCs. The subset denotes: CD45RA+ positively selected. CDR3 sequence: CASSRGAGGSTDTQYF. The CDR3 nucleotides read TGTGCCAGCAGTAGGGGAGCGGGAGGGAGCACAGATACGCAGTATTTT.